The next 23 T cell receptor beta chains were all read from a single sample in a study of cytomegalovirus exposure and HLA in healthy donors. The PCR was carried out with 60 Vbeta primers and 13 Jbeta primers. Data came from immunoSEQ multiplex PCR; TCRdb stores just in-frame clones and leaves some out. The data hold some 170,000 clones, with 65% to 75% observed a single time. The sequencing input was PBMCs. Every receptor here comes from a human donor in good health.

This chain joins TRBV5-1 and TRBJ1-5, with 8 bases lining up with TRBD1. The CDR3 is 16 residues long. Germline lookup yields CDR1 SGHRS and CDR2 YFSETQ. Losses at the gene ends were 4 bases for V and 0 bases for J; bases not matched to a gene: 6. The CDR3 loop is CASSAGTGLSNQPQHF. The CDR3 coding sequence is TGCGCCAGCAGCGCTGGGACAGGACTTAGCAATCAGCCCCAGCATTTT.

The chain combines TRBV29-1 with TRBJ2-1, with TRBD2 matching over 10 bases. The junction had 9 bases not matched to a gene; V was cut back by 6 bases and J by 4 bases. The CDR3 extends over 15 amino acids. Germline assignment: CDR1 SQVTM and CDR2 ANQGSEA. In DNA, the CDR3 is TGCAGCGTACTAGGGGGAGCGGGGGGGTACAATGAGCAGTTCTTC. This codes for CSVLGGAGGYNEQFF.

V is TRBV9 and J is TRBJ1-3; 7 nucleotides agree with TRBD1. CDR1 SGDLS and CDR2 YYNGEE come from the germline V gene. The CDR3 is 15 amino acids. V lost 4 bases, J lost 8 bases, and 12 bases stayed unmatched. The CDR3 coding sequence is TGTGCCAGCAGCCCCGAGGGACAGTTAAGAGACACCATATATTTT. Translation gives CASSPEGQLRDTIYF.

V usage is TRBV19 and J usage is TRBJ1-5, with D perhaps matching TRBD1 (6 bases). With 8 bases removed from V and 1 base from J, the gap between germline ends came to 9 bases. CDR3 length: 13 amino acids. Germline V CDR1 and CDR2: LNHDA, SQIVND (reference sequence). This CDR3 reads CASGGASNQPQHF. The CDR3 nucleotides read TGTGCCAGTGGGGGGGCGAGCAATCAGCCCCAGCATTTT.

This clone turned up a few times. The chain recombines TRBV29-1 with TRBJ2-5; 7 positions match TRBD1. The DNA end lines up better with TRBJ2-7; the J call may be wrong. The CDR3 runs 12 residues. Germline CDR1 is SQVTM and CDR2 is ANQGSEA. CDR3 sequence reads: CSVETGNYEQYF. The CDR3 DNA sequence: TGCAGCGTTGAGACAGGGAACTACGAGCAGTACTTC.

In regard to this clone: The sample carries other DNA sequences with the same CDR3. The chain joins TRBV5-1 to TRBJ1-1, with TRBD1 matching over 7 bases. The germline CDR1 and CDR2 sequences are SGHRS and YFSETQ. The CDR3 length is 16 residues. V dropped 2 bases and J dropped 2; count of bases not matched to a gene: 9. Here the CDR3 DNA reads TGCGCCAGCAGCTTAGACACTCAGGGGGGTAACACTGAAGCTTTCTTT. Its translation is CASSLDTQGGNTEAFF.

The V gene is TRBV2, the J gene TRBJ1-1; 7 nucleotides agree with TRBD1. V lost 10 bases to trimming and J lost 5 bases; unmatched junction nucleotides: 10. This CDR3 contains 13 residues. Germline-derived CDR1 and CDR2 are SNHLY and FYNNEI. CDR3 sequence reads: CATALDRETEAFF. CDR3 in DNA: TGTGCCACCGCACTAGACAGGGAAACTGAAGCTTTCTTT.

This sequence joins TRBV7-2 and TRBJ2-1; TRBD2 matches 10 bases. The CDR3 runs to 16 residues. J gave up 2 bases and V 5 bases, and 6 bases lay outside the gene matches. The germline V gene has CDR1 SGHTA and CDR2 FQGNSA. The CDR3 sequence is CASSPEAGGPYNEQFF. The CDR3 DNA reads TGTGCCAGCAGCCCTGAAGCGGGGGGGCCCTACAATGAGCAGTTCTTC.

Points on this clone: Other nucleotide sequences in the sample specify the same CDR3. The gene calls are TRBV2 and TRBJ1-2, with D unclear. The V end lost 0 bases, the J end lost 2 bases, and 4 bases lay between the germline ends. This CDR3 has 13 residues. Germline V gene data show CDR1 as SNHLY and CDR2 as FYNNEI. The CDR3 DNA reads as TGTGCCAGCAGTGAAGCGCAGAACTATGGCTACACCTTC. Amino acids: CASSEAQNYGYTF.

The V call is TRBV10-1, the J call TRBJ2-1; 10 nucleotides line up with TRBD2. V was pared by 2 bases and J by 0 bases, with 10 bases of the junction left unmatched. Germline V gives CDR1 WNHNN, CDR2 SYGVQD (reference sequence). This CDR3 region has 19 residues. The CDR3 DNA follows: TGCGCCAGCAGTGAGGGAAGAACTAGCGGGGTTAGCTCCTACAATGAGCAGTTCTTC. It specifies CASSEGRTSGVSSYNEQFF.

CDR3 in amino acids: CASSLRQGMTEAFF. In DNA, the CDR3 is TGTGCCAGCAGTCTCAGACAGGGTATGACTGAAGCTTTCTTT. The chain is built from TRBV27 and TRBJ1-1; 7 nucleotides agree with TRBD1. Trimming took 5 bases from V and 5 from J; bases not matched to a gene: 8. Germline-derived CDR1 and CDR2 are MNHEY and SMNVEV (reference sequence). The CDR3 is 14 amino acids.

The genes are TRBV18 and TRBJ1-5; 11 nucleotides line up with TRBD1. Looked up from germline, CDR1 is KGHSH and CDR2 is LQKENI. The CDR3 consists of 17 residues. V lost 3 bases and J lost 0; bases outside the gene matches: 4. The CDR3 is CASSPGQGGYSNQPQHF. CDR3 sequence (DNA): TGTGCCAGCTCACCGGGACAGGGGGGGTATAGCAATCAGCCCCAGCATTTT.

The chain couples TRBV25-1 to TRBJ2-2; 8 bases are a match to TRBD1. Per germline, CDR1 MGHDK and CDR2 SYGVNS. This CDR3 contains 16 residues. The trim removed 3 bases at V and 3 bases at J, leaving 6 bases unmatched. The CDR3 DNA reads TGTGCCAGCAGTGAGCGGGGACAGGAGGACACCGGGGAGCTGTTTTTT. Translated: CASSERGQEDTGELFF.

This clone has more than one count but fewer than ten. The rearrangement links TRBV11-2 to TRBJ2-2; 10 positions match TRBD2. V gave up 4 bases and J gave up 3 bases; unmatched junction bases: 11. Germline V lookup: CDR1 SGHAT, CDR2 FQNNGV. The CDR3 has 18 residues. The CDR3 reads CASSSGLAFFLDTGELFF. CDR3 DNA sequence: TGTGCCAGCAGCTCGGGACTAGCGTTTTTTTTGGACACCGGGGAGCTGTTTTTT.

This rearrangement joins TRBV5-1 to TRBJ2-3, with D possibly TRBD2 on 6 matching bases. Germline V gene sequence: CDR1 SGHRS, CDR2 YFSETQ. The CDR3 is made up of 15 amino acids. Trimming shortened V by 1 base and J by 3 bases, and 12 bases separated the two germline ends. CDR3 DNA: TGCGCCAGCAGCTTGTGGAGGGGCGGAACAGATACGCAGTATTTT. Protein product: CASSLWRGGTDTQYF.

This clone showed up just a few times. This chain links TRBV7-3 with TRBJ1-1; 9 bases match TRBD1. CDR1 and CDR2 (germline): SGHTA, FQGTGA. J gave up 4 bases and V 5 bases, and 5 bases lay outside the gene matches. This CDR3 region has 14 residues. CDR3 region: CASSIGQGSTEAFF. CDR3 nucleotide sequence: TGTGCCAGCAGCATAGGACAGGGGAGCACTGAAGCTTTCTTT.

Comments on this clone: Within the sample, other DNA sequences also encode this same CDR3. The gene calls are TRBV7-2 and TRBJ2-7; a weak D match, TRBD2 (8 bases). The germline V gene encodes CDR1 SGHTA and CDR2 FQGNSA. CDR3 length equals 13 residues. The CDR3 reads CASGGTVYYEQYF. CDR3 sequence (DNA): TGTGCTTCGGGGGGGACAGTATATTACGAGCAGTACTTC.

The genes are TRBV2 and TRBJ2-7; 7 positions match TRBD2. Losses at the gene ends were 4 bases for V and 2 bases for J; bases not matched to a gene: 2. Per the germline V gene, CDR1 is SNHLY and CDR2 is FYNNEI. The CDR3 runs 13 residues. The CDR3: CASSVRGAYEQYF. The DNA of the CDR3 is TGTGCCAGCAGTGTACGGGGGGCCTACGAGCAGTACTTC.

The chain carries TRBV2 and TRBJ1-5, with D uncertain. V was pared by 6 bases and J by 0 bases, with 15 bases between. CDR3 length: 16 residues. Germline CDR1 SNHLY, CDR2 FYNNEI. The CDR3 DNA sequence: TGTGCCAGCAGACGGGAACGGTCTTATAGCAATCAGCCCCAGCATTTT. It yields the protein CASRRERSYSNQPQHF.

In its sample, this clone was seen once. The chain links TRBV9 to TRBJ2-7; 12 nucleotides align to TRBD2. This CDR3 comprises 18 residues. In germline, CDR1 is SGDLS, CDR2 YYNGEE. The V and J ends lost 0 bases and 1 base, in that order; junction bases with no gene match: 8. CDR3 DNA: TGTGCCAGCAGCGTAGATCTAGCGGGGGGGCACAAGTCCTACGAGCAGTACTTC. Protein product: CASSVDLAGGHKSYEQYF.

This clone was seen a few times. The rearrangement joins TRBV7-2 to TRBJ2-1, with D perhaps matching TRBD2 (7 bases). Germline V lookup: CDR1 SGHTA, CDR2 FQGNSA. V was shortened by 2 bases and J by 4 bases, with 12 bases between the two germline ends. This CDR3 contains 15 residues. The CDR3 DNA sequence: TGTGCCAGCAGCTTAACGGGGGGCGAGTACAATGAGCAGTTCTTC. It yields the protein CASSLTGGEYNEQFF.

The genes are TRBV6-5 and TRBJ2-1; 12 positions agree with TRBD2. V lost 5 bases and J lost 15; bases outside the gene matches: 8. Germline CDR1 MNHEY, CDR2 SVGAGI. The CDR3 runs to 13 residues. CDR3 amino acids: CASSGGLAGRAFF. CDR3 sequence (DNA): TGTGCCAGCAGTGGGGGACTAGCGGGTCGGGCGTTCTTC.

The V gene is TRBV7-2, the J gene TRBJ2-1; 7 bases match TRBD1. V lost 5 bases, J lost 10 bases, and 5 bases stayed unmatched. Germline loops: CDR1 SGHTA, CDR2 FQGNSA. CDR3 length: 12 amino acids. CDR3 region: CASSITTGEQFF. For the CDR3, the DNA is TGTGCCAGCAGCATCACGACAGGGGAGCAGTTCTTC.